These 22 T cell receptor beta chains came from one sample sequenced in a study of shared clonotypes between healthy human individuals. Some clones are missing from TCRdb's copy, which holds only in-frame ones; the method was immunoSEQ multiplex PCR. In the table there are millions of clones, around nine tenths of which are singletons. The sequenced material came from naive CD4+ T cells sorted from blood. Subset given: CD45RA+ positively selected. The receptor set was obtained from a man between 18 and 35 years old in good health.

J is TRBJ1-4 and V is TRBV19; no reliable D call. This CDR3 is built from 15 residues. Germline values: CDR1 LNHDA, CDR2 SQIVND (reference sequence). V lost 4 bases, J lost 8 bases, and 17 bases lay in between. CDR3 region: CASSTRGLPSEKLFF. DNA for the CDR3: TGTGCCAGTAGTACCCGAGGGCTTCCTTCCGAAAAACTGTTTTTT.

The chain combines TRBV5-6 with TRBJ2-1, with 8 bases lining up with TRBD1. This CDR3 has 15 amino acids. Germline assignment: CDR1 SGHDT and CDR2 YYEEEE. Germline trimming cut 2 bases from V and 8 bases from J; bases unmatched to any gene: 9. The CDR3 loop is CASSLTGGKADEQFF. DNA for the CDR3: TGTGCCAGCAGCTTAACAGGGGGGAAAGCCGATGAGCAGTTCTTC.

This clone was seen only once. The chain uses TRBV4-3 and TRBJ2-4, with D maybe TRBD1 (6 bases). From germline, CDR1 is LGHNA and CDR2 YSLEER. The CDR3 runs to 16 residues. V was trimmed by 0 bases and J by 6 bases, leaving 15 bases between them. This CDR3 is CASSQDYRVNANIQYF. The CDR3 region has the DNA TGCGCCAGCAGCCAAGACTACAGGGTTAATGCAAACATTCAGTACTTC.

The V gene is TRBV19, the J gene TRBJ2-2; 7 nucleotides align to TRBD2. V dropped 3 bases and J dropped 4; count of bases not matched to a gene: 5. The CDR3 contains 15 residues. Germline lookup yields CDR1 LNHDA and CDR2 SQIVND (reference sequence). The DNA of the CDR3 is TGTGCCAGTAGTATGACGGGGACTACCACCGGGGAGCTGTTTTTT. It is translated as CASSMTGTTTGELFF.

This rearrangement joins TRBV30 to TRBJ1-2; TRBD1 agrees at 8 bases. The CDR3 is 12 amino acids. Germline V gene sequence: CDR1 GTSNPN, CDR2 SVGIG (reference sequence). The CDR3 sequence: CFIGTGVSGYTF. DNA of the CDR3: TGTTTTATCGGGACAGGCGTGAGCGGCTACACCTTC.

With respect to this clone: The sample has other DNA sequences that encode this CDR3 too. The chain uses TRBV5-1 and TRBJ1-1; D gene unclear. V lost 4 bases, J lost 2 bases, and 6 bases lay in between. This CDR3 region has 12 residues. Germline V CDR1 and CDR2: SGHRS, YFSETQ. The CDR3 spells CASSAINTEAFF. The CDR3 region has the DNA TGCGCCAGCAGCGCGATCAACACTGAAGCTTTCTTT.

The chain is built from TRBV5-1 and TRBJ2-1; D is possibly TRBD1 (6 bases). CDR1 and CDR2 (germline): SGHRS, YFSETQ. V dropped 4 bases and J dropped 2 bases, with 13 bases sitting between them. This CDR3 comprises 15 residues. The CDR3 DNA reads as TGCGCCAGCAGCCCGACAGGAGACCCCTACAATGAGCAGTTCTTC. This codes for CASSPTGDPYNEQFF.

The genes are TRBV7-2 and TRBJ1-2; weak D call: TRBD1 (6 bases). Between the trimmed V and J ends, which lost 5 bases and 3 bases, there was a span of 13 bases. Germline values: CDR1 SGHTA, CDR2 FQGNSA. This CDR3 comprises 14 residues. CDR3 sequence reads: CASSTRGGDYGYTF. The CDR3 DNA reads as TGTGCCAGCAGCACCAGGGGCGGGGACTATGGCTACACCTTC.

The CDR3 DNA follows: TGTGCCAGCAGCTTAGGCCAGGCTAATTTCAATGAGCAGTTCTTC. It translates to CASSLGQANFNEQFF. The genes are TRBV7-9 and TRBJ2-1; the D is unclear. The length of the CDR3 is 15 residues. Germline V CDR1 and CDR2: SEHNR, FQNEAQ (reference sequence). V lost 1 base and J 6 bases, leaving 13 bases between the germline ends.

J is TRBJ2-7 and V is TRBV5-1; D remains ambiguous. The CDR3 consists of 13 residues. Germline CDR1 SGHRS, CDR2 YFSETQ. Between the trimmed V and J ends, which lost 0 bases and 2 bases, there was a span of 6 bases. CDR3 loop: CASSLANPYEQYF. CDR3 DNA: TGCGCCAGCAGCTTGGCTAACCCCTACGAGCAGTACTTC.

This rearrangement joins TRBV19 to TRBJ2-5; 9 nucleotides match TRBD2. CDR1 is LNHDA, CDR2 SQIVND, per germline (reference sequence). Trimming cost V 5 bases and J 1 base; bases outside gene matches: 5. This CDR3 has 15 amino acids. CDR3 bases: TGTGCCAGTAGTCAGCCGGGACTAGCCCAAGAGACCCAGTACTTC. Translated: CASSQPGLAQETQYF.

This rearrangement joins TRBV21-1 to TRBJ1-6. TRBV21-1 has pseudogene status. The CDR3 spans 20 residues. The DNA of the CDR3 is TGTGCCAGCAGCTCGCACCGTAGGACACGGCCCTGTGGGGGGAATTCACCCCTCCACTTT. Protein product: CASSSHRRTRPCGGNSPLHF.

The chain uses TRBV7-9 and TRBJ1-2; 8 bases are shared with TRBD1. Trimming removed 1 base from V and 5 bases from J; junction bases left unmatched: 6. Germline V gene sequence: CDR1 SEHNR, CDR2 FQNEAQ (reference sequence). The CDR3 covers 15 residues. For the CDR3, the DNA is TGTGCCAGCAGCTTAGTAGGGACAGGCCGATATGGCTACACCTTC. Protein: CASSLVGTGRYGYTF.

This clone has only a few counts. The CDR3 region is CASSSMNTGELFF. The CDR3 DNA is TGTGCCAGCAGCTCAATGAACACCGGGGAGCTGTTTTTT. The V call is TRBV7-2, the J call TRBJ2-2; no definite D call. Germline CDR1 and CDR2: SGHTA and FQGNSA. V was trimmed by 4 bases and J by 1 base, leaving 4 bases between them. The CDR3 runs 13 residues. Together with reference TRBV7-2 and TRBJ2-2, the CDR3 gives the full variable domain: GAGVSQSPSNKVTEKGKDVELRCDPISGHTALYWYRQSLGQGLEFLIYFQGNSAPDKSGLPSDRFSAERTGGSVSTLTIQRTQQEDSAVYLCASSSMNTGELFFGEGSRLTVL.

The gene calls are TRBV18 and TRBJ1-4; D is unresolved. This CDR3 region has 16 residues. Germline CDR1 and CDR2: KGHSH and LQKENI. The ends were cut back, 3 bases at V and 0 bases at J, with 11 bases in the middle. The CDR3 nucleotides read TGTGCCAGCTCACCGAGTGCCGGTACAACTAATGAAAAACTGTTTTTT. Translation: CASSPSAGTTNEKLFF. The full variable domain, in which reference TRBV18 and TRBJ1-4 provide the parts outside the CDR3, is NAGVMQNPRHLVRRRGQEARLRCSPMKGHSHVYWYRQLPEEGLKFMVYLQKENIIDESGMPKERFSAEFPKEGPSILRIQQVVRGDSAAYFCASSPSAGTTNEKLFFGSGTQLSVL.

This clone was seen once. The chain uses TRBV10-3 and TRBJ1-1, with unresolved D. V lost 10 bases and J lost 2, with 14 bases in between. The germline gives CDR1 ENHRY, CDR2 SYGVKD. This CDR3 spans 13 amino acids. The CDR3 sequence is CATLDRFNTEAFF. The CDR3 nucleotides read TGTGCCACCCTTGACCGATTCAACACTGAAGCTTTCTTT.

V is TRBV28 and J is TRBJ2-1, with D maybe TRBD2 (7 bases). Trimming took off 3 bases at V and 8 bases at J, with 17 bases between the two ends. This CDR3 has 15 residues. Per the germline V gene, CDR1 is MDHEN and CDR2 is SYDVKM. The CDR3 here is CASSFSLGGGDEQFF. In DNA form, the CDR3 reads TGTGCCAGCAGTTTTTCCCTCGGAGGGGGGGATGAGCAGTTCTTC.

The gene calls are TRBV5-6 and TRBJ2-7, with 7 bases fitting TRBD2. The CDR3 sequence is 16 residues long. The V gene end was trimmed by 2 bases and the J gene end by 4 bases; junction bases not matched to a gene: 12. Germline CDR1 and CDR2: SGHDT and YYEEEE. The CDR3 nucleotides are TGTGCCAGCAGCTTAGCTAGCGGAGGAGATAGTTACGAGCAGTACTTC. This sequence encodes CASSLASGGDSYEQYF.

V gene TRBV6-1 combines with J gene TRBJ2-7; no firm D call. The V end lost 2 bases, the J end lost 12 bases, and 14 bases lay between the germline ends. CDR1 and CDR2 from the germline V gene are MNHNS and SASEGT. This CDR3 is built from 12 residues. The CDR3 spells CASSERKGMGYF. CDR3 sequence (DNA): TGTGCCAGCAGTGAACGCAAGGGTATGGGGTACTTC.

The genes are TRBV30 and TRBJ1-5, with a possible D match to TRBD1 (6 bases). V lost 4 bases and J 2 bases, leaving 12 bases between the germline ends. CDR3 size: 14 residues. CDR1 and CDR2 (germline): GTSNPN, SVGIG (reference sequence). The CDR3: CAWNGGGRNQPQHF. The DNA of the CDR3 is TGTGCCTGGAATGGGGGCGGACGCAATCAGCCCCAGCATTTT.

This clone has only one observation. The rearrangement joins TRBV19 to TRBJ2-1, with 8 bases aligning to TRBD1. The junction had 5 bases not matched to a gene; V was cut back by 7 bases and J by 3 bases. CDR3 length: 14 amino acids. The V gene's germline CDR1 is LNHDA and CDR2 SQIVND (reference sequence). The CDR3 region has the DNA TGTGCCAGTAAGCTGGGACAGGACTACAATGAGCAGTTCTTC. It specifies CASKLGQDYNEQFF.

This chain connects TRBV5-5 to TRBJ2-7; the D is unclear. The ends were cut back, 0 bases at V and 2 bases at J, with 9 bases in the middle. The CDR3 sequence is 14 residues long. Per the germline V gene, CDR1 is SGHKS and CDR2 is YYEKEE (reference sequence). The CDR3 loop reads CASSLGHIAYEQYF. The CDR3 nucleotides are TGTGCCAGCAGCTTGGGGCACATAGCCTACGAGCAGTACTTC.